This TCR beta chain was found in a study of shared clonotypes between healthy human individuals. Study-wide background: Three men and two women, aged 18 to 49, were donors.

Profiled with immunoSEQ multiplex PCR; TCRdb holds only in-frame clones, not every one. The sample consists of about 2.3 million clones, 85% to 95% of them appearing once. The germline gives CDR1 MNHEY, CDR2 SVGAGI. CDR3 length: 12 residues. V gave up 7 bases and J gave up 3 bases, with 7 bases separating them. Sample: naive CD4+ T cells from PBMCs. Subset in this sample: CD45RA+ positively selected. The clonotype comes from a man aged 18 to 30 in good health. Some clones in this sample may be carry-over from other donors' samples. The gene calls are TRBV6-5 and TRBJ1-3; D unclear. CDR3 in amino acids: CASTPGGNTIYF. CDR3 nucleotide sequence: TGTGCCAGCACCCCTGGTGGAAACACCATATATTTT.